What follows are 25 T cell receptor beta chains derived from one specimen sequenced in a study of Ad26.COV2.S vaccination and SARS-CoV-2 variants. TCRdb keeps only in-frame clones here, not all; method: immunoSEQ multiplex PCR. Found here are 200,000 to 250,000 clones, approximately 90% of them singletons; the top ten hold over 8.5%. Treatment specified: roughly 19 received Ad26.COV2.S at low or high dose, single or two shots; about 5 received placebo; per-sample allocation not given. Collection of samples fell on day 63 after the first vaccine or placebo injection. This specimen was peripheral blood, taken in a trial of Ad26.COV2.S vaccine versus placebo. These receptors came from a person aged 18 to 59 who received the Ad26.COV2.S COVID-19 vaccine or a placebo.

This rearrangement joins TRBV4-1 to TRBJ2-1; the D is unclear. The CDR3 has 16 residues. The ends were cut back, 1 base at V and 4 bases at J, with 14 bases in the middle. CDR1 MGHRA and CDR2 YSYEKL come from the germline V gene. The chain's CDR3 is CASSQGGSQWYNEQFF. CDR3 DNA sequence: TGCGCCAGCAGCCAAGGCGGCAGTCAGTGGTACAATGAGCAGTTCTTC.

CDR3 protein: CASSSDLDRGETQYF. In nucleotides, the CDR3 is TGCGCCAGCAGCTCAGACCTCGACAGGGGTGAGACCCAGTACTTC. V is TRBV5-1 and J is TRBJ2-5; 8 bases fit TRBD1. Trimming removed 3 bases from V and 5 bases from J; junction bases left unmatched: 9. The CDR3 covers 15 residues. From germline, CDR1 is SGHRS and CDR2 YFSETQ.

The chain uses TRBV10-3 and TRBJ2-7, with 7 bases that match TRBD2. Looked up from germline, CDR1 is ENHRY and CDR2 is SYGVKD. This CDR3 contains 15 residues. The V and J ends lost 3 bases and 3 bases, in that order; junction bases with no gene match: 8. The CDR3 here is CAISESGLAVYEQYF. CDR3 DNA: TGTGCCATCAGTGAATCGGGGCTAGCGGTCTACGAGCAGTACTTC.

This chain uses TRBV6-5 with TRBJ2-3, with 10 bases that match TRBD1. V was clipped by 5 bases and J by 4 bases; unmatched bases: 6. This CDR3 is built from 15 residues. Germline values: CDR1 MNHEY, CDR2 SVGAGI. In DNA form, the CDR3 reads TGTGCCAGCAGTACCGGGACAGGGGCCCCAGATACGCAGTATTTT. It yields the protein CASSTGTGAPDTQYF.

The table lists this clone with a count of one. This chain links TRBV20-1 with TRBJ1-2, with D unclear. This CDR3 contains 11 residues. CDR1 and CDR2 from the germline V gene are DFQATT and SNEGSKA (reference sequence). Trimming shortened V by 6 bases and J by 8 bases, and 13 bases separated the two germline ends. CDR3 sequence: CSAPRLGGYTF. In DNA form, the CDR3 reads TGCAGTGCGCCCCGACTAGGGGGCTACACCTTC.

The V gene is TRBV10-2, the J gene TRBJ2-7; D is undetermined. CDR3 length: 11 residues. Germline V gives CDR1 WSHSY, CDR2 SAAADI. V lost 4 bases and J lost 4, with 5 bases in between. CDR3 residues: CASSVGYEQYF. The CDR3 region has the DNA TGCGCCAGCAGTGTTGGGTACGAGCAGTACTTC.

V usage is TRBV5-1 and J usage is TRBJ2-7, with TRBD1 matching 8 bases. The germline V gene has CDR1 SGHRS and CDR2 YFSETQ. CDR3 length: 13 amino acids. With V trimmed by 4 bases and J by 3 bases, 3 bases remained unmatched. CDR3 sequence (DNA): TGCGCCAGCAGCCAGACAGGGGTCTACGAGCAGTACTTC. It codes for CASSQTGVYEQYF.

This chain links TRBV6-1 with TRBJ1-3; TRBD1 is a possible D gene (6 bases). V was shortened by 2 bases and J by 2 bases, with 13 bases between the two germline ends. The CDR3 extends over 16 amino acids. CDR1 and CDR2 from the germline V gene are MNHNS and SASEGT. The chain's CDR3 is CASSESGGAAGNTIYF. The CDR3 DNA is TGTGCCAGCAGTGAAAGCGGGGGGGCGGCTGGAAACACCATATATTTT.

This chain connects TRBV30 to TRBJ2-3, with D perhaps matching TRBD2 (6 bases). Trimming took off 3 bases at V and 0 bases at J, with 13 bases between the two ends. The CDR3 length is 15 residues. Germline values: CDR1 GTSNPN, CDR2 SVGIG (reference sequence). The CDR3 spells CAWRTVAVSTDTQYF. CDR3 nucleotides: TGTGCCTGGAGAACCGTAGCGGTTAGCACAGATACGCAGTATTTT.

The rearrangement links TRBV7-2 to TRBJ1-2; 8 bases match TRBD1. Germline CDR1 reads SGHTA; CDR2 reads FQGNSA. The CDR3 sequence is 16 residues long. Trimming took 2 bases from V and 8 from J; bases not matched to a gene: 13. CDR3 in amino acids: CASSLIRWQGAEGYTF. In DNA, the CDR3 is TGTGCCAGCAGCTTAATCCGGTGGCAGGGGGCCGAGGGCTACACCTTC.

J is TRBJ2-7 and V is TRBV3-1 (or the pseudogene TRBV3-2); 9 nucleotides align to TRBD1. V shed 5 bases, J shed 0 bases, and the junction held 5 bases outside the gene matches. This CDR3 is 15 amino acids long. CDR1 is LGHDT, CDR2 YNNKEL, per germline (reference sequence). The CDR3: CASSSGTGLSYEQYF. In DNA, the CDR3 is TGTGCCAGCAGCTCTGGGACAGGGCTCTCCTACGAGCAGTACTTC.

The chain has TRBV5-1 and TRBJ1-2; a weak D match, TRBD1 (5 bases). Trimming pared 0 bases from V and 2 bases from J, leaving 11 bases between. The CDR3 is 15 amino acids. CDR1 is SGHRS and CDR2 is YFSETQ in the germline V gene. The CDR3 spells CASSLAGASNYGYTF. The CDR3 DNA reads as TGCGCCAGCAGCTTGGCCGGGGCAAGCAACTATGGCTACACCTTC.

The rearrangement joins TRBV6-6 to TRBJ1-2, with D tentatively TRBD1 (6 bases). The germline V gene encodes CDR1 MNHNY and CDR2 SVGAGI (reference sequence). Trimming shortened V by 5 bases and J by 6 bases, and 16 bases separated the two germline ends. The CDR3 is 14 amino acids. This CDR3 is CASSPAGAPDGYTF. As DNA, the CDR3 is TGTGCCAGCAGTCCGGCGGGGGCGCCGGATGGCTACACCTTC.

This chain links TRBV11-1 with TRBJ1-2, with D possibly TRBD1 on 6 matching bases. CDR3 length equals 15 residues. V lost 5 bases to trimming and J lost 3 bases, with 16 bases between them. Germline assignment: CDR1 SGHAT and CDR2 FQDESV (reference sequence). The CDR3 DNA is TGTGCCAGCAGCGAAAACCCCACAGGGCACTATGGCTACACCTTC. Amino acids: CASSENPTGHYGYTF.

The rearrangement joins TRBV28 to TRBJ2-1; D unresolved. Germline CDR1 MDHEN, CDR2 SYDVKM. The CDR3 is 12 residues long. The V and J ends lost 5 bases and 4 bases respectively, with 6 bases between them. The CDR3 region is CASSIFYNEQFF. The CDR3 bases are TGTGCCAGCAGTATCTTTTACAATGAGCAGTTCTTC.

This chain links TRBV19 with TRBJ2-7; weak D call: TRBD2 (5 bases). CDR1 is LNHDA and CDR2 is SQIVND in the germline V gene (reference sequence). CDR3 length: 13 residues. V gave up 4 bases and J gave up 6 bases, with 13 bases separating them. The CDR3 DNA follows: TGTGCCAGTAGTACTACCCGGGGAGCCGAGCAGTACTTC. Its translation: CASSTTRGAEQYF.

The V call is TRBV3-1 (or the pseudogene TRBV3-2), the J call TRBJ2-5; 7 bases match TRBD1. With V trimmed by 3 bases and J by 10 bases, 2 bases remained unmatched. The CDR3 totals 11 residues. Germline assignment: CDR1 LGHDT and CDR2 YNNKEL (reference sequence). This CDR3 is CASSQTGYQYF. DNA for the CDR3: TGTGCCAGCAGCCAGACAGGGTACCAGTACTTC.

The V call is TRBV28, the J call TRBJ2-4, with 8 bases aligning to TRBD1. Trimming took 6 bases from V and 2 from J; bases not matched to a gene: 6. This CDR3 region has 15 residues. Per germline, CDR1 MDHEN and CDR2 SYDVKM. The CDR3, as DNA: TGTGCCAGCAGGGGTCAGGGGGCCACCAAAAACATTCAGTACTTC. Protein sequence: CASRGQGATKNIQYF. Filled out from reference TRBV28 and TRBJ2-4, the complete variable domain reads DVKVTQSSRYLVKRTGEKVFLECVQDMDHENMFWYRQDPGLGLRLIYFSYDVKMKEKGDIPEGYSVSREKKERFSLILESASTNQTSMYLCASRGQGATKNIQYFGAGTRLSVL.

This chain uses TRBV6-5 with TRBJ2-7; 12 bases agree with TRBD1. The J segment lost 7 bases and the V segment lost 4 bases, leaving 8 bases of the junction unmatched. CDR1 MNHEY and CDR2 SVGAGI come from the germline V gene. The CDR3 has 15 residues. The CDR3: CASSSGTGGVLEQYF. CDR3 coding DNA: TGTGCCAGCAGTTCCGGGACAGGGGGCGTACTGGAGCAGTACTTC.

This chain connects TRBV5-1 to TRBJ2-3; the D gene could be TRBD1 or TRBD2 (5 bases each). This CDR3 is built from 15 residues. Trimming shortened V by 2 bases and J by 4 bases, and 14 bases separated the two germline ends. Germline V gene data show CDR1 as SGHRS and CDR2 as YFSETQ. CDR3 amino acids: CASSLVGAQPDTQYF. The CDR3 DNA reads TGCGCCAGCAGCTTAGTCGGGGCACAACCAGATACGCAGTATTTT.

This clone showed up just once. The chain joins TRBV30 to TRBJ1-4, with 7 bases identical to TRBD1. Unmatched junction bases numbered 0, after V lost 1 base and J lost 7 bases. Per the germline V gene, CDR1 is GTSNPN and CDR2 is SVGIG (reference sequence). This CDR3 is built from 12 residues. The CDR3 DNA reads TGTGCCTGGAGTGGACAGGGTGAAAAACTGTTTTTT. Translated: CAWSGQGEKLFF.

The J gene is TRBJ2-1, the V gene TRBV25-1; tentative D call: TRBD2 (5 bases). V lost 4 bases and J lost 4, with 17 bases in between. Germline V gene data show CDR1 as MGHDK and CDR2 as SYGVNS. CDR3 length: 16 amino acids. The CDR3: CASSVVASNRYNEQFF. The CDR3 nucleotides are TGTGCCAGCAGTGTTGTAGCGTCGAACCGGTACAATGAGCAGTTCTTC.

This chain connects TRBV4-1 to TRBJ2-7; a possible D gene is TRBD2 (5 bases). Germline CDR1 and CDR2: MGHRA and YSYEKL. Trimming pared 0 bases from V and 6 bases from J, leaving 9 bases between. The CDR3 has 13 residues. CDR3 sequence reads: CASSQDGGAEQYF. CDR3 DNA: TGCGCCAGCAGCCAAGATGGAGGTGCCGAGCAGTACTTC.

The V call is TRBV7-9, the J call TRBJ2-2; TRBD1 might be the D (6 bases). The V end was cut by 8 bases, the J end by 5 bases, with 18 bases between. Germline CDR1 and CDR2: SEHNR and FQNEAQ (reference sequence). The CDR3 length is 15 residues. The CDR3, as DNA: TGTGCCAGCCTCTCCGGACAGATGAAGACCGGGGAGCTGTTTTTT. Its translation is CASLSGQMKTGELFF. Full variable domain (remainder filled in from reference TRBV7-9 and TRBJ2-2): DTGVSQNPRHKITKRGQNVTFRCDPISEHNRLYWYRQTLGQGPEFLTYFQNEAQLEKSRLLSDRFSAERPKGSFSTLEIQRTEQGDSAMYLCASLSGQMKTGELFFGEGSRLTVL.

The CDR3 DNA reads TGCGCCAGCAGCCAAGGGCCAGTTTCCTACGAGCAGTACTTC. Translation: CASSQGPVSYEQYF. The rearrangement uses TRBV4-1 and TRBJ2-7; D not resolved. The V gene lost 1 base and the J gene lost 1 base, with 8 bases spanning the gap. The germline V gene encodes CDR1 MGHRA and CDR2 YSYEKL. The CDR3 has 14 residues.